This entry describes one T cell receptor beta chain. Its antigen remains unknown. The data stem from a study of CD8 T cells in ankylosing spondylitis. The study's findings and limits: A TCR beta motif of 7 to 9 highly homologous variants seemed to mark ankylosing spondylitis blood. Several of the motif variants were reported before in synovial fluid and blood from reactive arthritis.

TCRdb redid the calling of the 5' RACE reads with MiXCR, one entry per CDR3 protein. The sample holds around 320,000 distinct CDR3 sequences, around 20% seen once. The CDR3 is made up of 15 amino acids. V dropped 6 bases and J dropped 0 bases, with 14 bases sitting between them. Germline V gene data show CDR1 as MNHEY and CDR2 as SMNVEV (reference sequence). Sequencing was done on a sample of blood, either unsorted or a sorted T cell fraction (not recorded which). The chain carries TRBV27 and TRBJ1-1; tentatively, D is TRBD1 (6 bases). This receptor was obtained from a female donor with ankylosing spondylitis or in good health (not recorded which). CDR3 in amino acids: CASSFLRGLNTEAFF. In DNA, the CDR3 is TGTGCCAGCAGCTTCCTCAGGGGATTGAACACTGAAGCTTTCTTT.